Listed here are 22 T cell receptor beta chains from one sample, sequenced in a study of cytomegalovirus exposure and HLA in healthy donors. Researchers ran the PCR with 60 Vbeta and 13 Jbeta primers. Profiled with immunoSEQ multiplex PCR; TCRdb holds only in-frame clones, not every one. Among 70,000 to 90,000 clones listed, 70% to 75% were seen once. The source material was PBMCs. The receptors derive from a man aged 55 to 70 in good health and CMV-seronegative.

This chain links TRBV10-1 with TRBJ2-1; TRBD1 agrees at 12 bases. The CDR3 runs to 16 residues. Germline-derived CDR1 and CDR2 are WNHNN and SYGVQD (reference sequence). V gave up 0 bases and J gave up 6 bases; unmatched junction bases: 3. CDR3 sequence (DNA): TGCGCCAGCAGTGAGTCGAGGGACAGGGGGCGCAATGAGCAGTTCTTC. Translated, it gives CASSESRDRGRNEQFF.

This chain's CDR3 is CASSLSGGANEQYF. CDR3 bases: TGTGCCAGCAGCTTAAGCGGGGGGGCGAATGAGCAGTACTTC. The gene calls are TRBV7-9 and TRBJ2-7; 10 bases map to TRBD2. This CDR3 region has 14 residues. Germline-derived CDR1 and CDR2 are SEHNR and FQNEAQ (reference sequence). Unmatched junction bases numbered 5, after V lost 2 bases and J lost 7 bases.

Only a few counts were recorded for this clone. The rearrangement uses TRBV13 and TRBJ1-1; D not certain. V shed 5 bases and J shed 11 bases, with 18 bases lying between them. This CDR3 is built from 13 residues. CDR1 is PRHDT, CDR2 FYEKMQ, per germline (reference sequence). CDR3 region: CASSPLAGLGAFF. CDR3 coding DNA: TGTGCCAGCAGCCCCCTCGCGGGCTTAGGGGCTTTCTTT.

This rearrangement joins TRBV27 to TRBJ2-1; 8 bases line up with TRBD2. J lost 8 bases, V lost 5 bases, and 14 bases had no gene match. CDR1 and CDR2 (germline): MNHEY, SMNVEV (reference sequence). The length of the CDR3 is 16 residues. The CDR3 sequence is CASSPDGTRVSDEQFF. In nucleotides, the CDR3 is TGTGCCAGCAGTCCAGATGGGACTAGAGTCTCCGATGAGCAGTTCTTC.

This sequence joins TRBV29-1 and TRBJ1-1; a possible D gene is TRBD1 (6 bases). The V gene lost 2 bases and the J gene lost 3 bases, with 13 bases spanning the gap. The CDR3 covers 14 residues. Germline lookup yields CDR1 SQVTM and CDR2 ANQGSEA. Here the CDR3 reads CSVEYAGADTEAFF. The CDR3 DNA sequence: TGCAGCGTTGAATATGCAGGGGCCGACACTGAAGCTTTCTTT.

This clone has only a few counts. V gene TRBV6-6 combines with J gene TRBJ1-6, with TRBD1 as a possible D gene (5 bases). Germline V gene sequence: CDR1 MNHNY, CDR2 SVGAGI (reference sequence). With 0 bases removed from V and 7 bases from J, the gap between germline ends came to 7 bases. This CDR3 spans 14 amino acids. The CDR3: CASSYSGANSPLHF. CDR3 DNA sequence: TGTGCCAGCAGTTACTCAGGGGCCAATTCACCCCTCCACTTT.

Concerning this clone itself: A read error may produce the germline difference seen at one junction end. The chain employs TRBV7-9 and TRBJ1-2; 7 bases are a match to TRBD1. The CDR3 contains 17 residues. Germline lookup yields CDR1 SEHNR and CDR2 FQNEAQ (reference sequence). The CDR3 region is CSSSLGRDRKKNYGYTF. CDR3 sequence (DNA): TGTTCCAGCAGCTTAGGCCGGGACAGAAAAAAAAACTATGGCTACACCTTC.

The J gene is TRBJ1-6, the V gene TRBV7-9; D is ambiguous. Trimming took off 5 bases at V and 0 bases at J, with 17 bases between the two ends. Germline V CDR1 and CDR2: SEHNR, FQNEAQ (reference sequence). There are 18 residues in the CDR3. This chain's CDR3 is CASSPPGIGGSYNSPLHF. CDR3 DNA sequence: TGTGCCAGCAGCCCACCGGGAATTGGTGGCTCCTATAATTCACCCCTCCACTTT.

This clone was seen only once. The CDR3 region has the DNA TGTGCCAGCAGCGTTCGAGATGGTGGGGGGGCGCTCAGCACAGATACGCAGTATTTT. This encodes CASSVRDGGGALSTDTQYF. The chain links TRBV9 to TRBJ2-3, with D perhaps TRBD2 (7 bases). V was shortened by 2 bases and J by 0 bases, with 22 bases between the two germline ends. CDR1 SGDLS and CDR2 YYNGEE come from the germline V gene. The length of the CDR3 is 19 residues. Supplemented by reference TRBV9 and TRBJ2-3, the full variable domain reads DSGVTQTPKHLITATGQRVTLRCSPRSGDLSVYWYQQSLDQGLQFLIQYYNGEERAKGNILERFSAQQFPDLHSELNLSSLELGDSALYFCASSVRDGGGALSTDTQYFGPGTRLTVL.

This chain joins TRBV7-9 and TRBJ2-5; possibly TRBD2 for D (6 bases). The closer fit of TRBJ2-7 to the DNA end suggests the J call may be wrong. The CDR3 is 15 amino acids. The germline CDR1 and CDR2 sequences are SEHNR and FQNEAQ (reference sequence). The CDR3 loop reads CASTRSGVWDYEQYF. The CDR3 DNA reads TGTGCCAGCACCAGGTCGGGGGTCTGGGACTACGAGCAGTACTTC.

The rearrangement links TRBV5-1 to TRBJ2-6; no firm D call. The V end was cut by 1 base, the J end by 0 bases, with 8 bases between. This CDR3 has 16 residues. Germline CDR1 and CDR2: SGHRS and YFSETQ. This CDR3 is CASSLFSTSGANVLTF. The CDR3 DNA reads as TGCGCCAGCAGCTTGTTTTCTACCTCTGGGGCCAACGTCCTGACTTTC.

The chain links TRBV5-1 to TRBJ1-2; possible D gene TRBD1, 6 bases. Germline CDR1 is SGHRS and CDR2 is YFSETQ. The CDR3 has 15 residues. V lost 4 bases, J lost 3 bases, and 16 bases lay in between. CDR3 loop: CASSPPREGDYGYTF. CDR3 DNA: TGCGCCAGCAGCCCACCTAGGGAGGGGGACTATGGCTACACCTTC. Based on the CDR3 plus reference TRBV5-1 and TRBJ1-2, the full variable domain is KAGVTQTPRYLIKTRGQQVTLSCSPISGHRSVSWYQQTPGQGLQFLFEYFSETQRNKGNFPGRFSGRQFSNSRSEMNVSTLELGDSALYLCASSPPREGDYGYTFGSGTRLTVV.

This rearrangement joins TRBV13 to TRBJ2-1; TRBD2 agrees at 8 bases. This CDR3 is 17 amino acids long. Germline trimming cut 4 bases from V and 5 bases from J; bases unmatched to any gene: 13. Per germline, CDR1 PRHDT and CDR2 FYEKMQ (reference sequence). This CDR3 reads CASSSLLGRGVNNEQFF. Here the CDR3 DNA reads TGTGCCAGCAGCTCCCTCCTCGGGCGGGGGGTAAACAATGAGCAGTTCTTC.

V gene TRBV30 combines with J gene TRBJ2-7; D possibly corresponds to TRBD1 (5 bases). Germline V gene sequence: CDR1 GTSNPN, CDR2 SVGIG (reference sequence). This CDR3 contains 13 residues. V gave up 7 bases and J gave up 4 bases, with 17 bases separating them. CDR3 coding DNA: TGTGCCTATGGGGCAGGTAATTATTACGAGCAGTACTTC. This codes for CAYGAGNYYEQYF. Supplemented by reference TRBV30 and TRBJ2-7, the full variable domain reads SQTIHQWPATLVQPVGSPLSLECTVEGTSNPNLYWYRQAAGRGLQLLFYSVGIGQISSEVPQNLSASRPQDRQFILSSKKLLLSDSGFYLCAYGAGNYYEQYFGPGTRLTVT.

The chain combines TRBV6-1 with TRBJ1-1; TRBD1 agrees at 7 bases. This CDR3 region has 14 residues. Germline V gene lookup returns CDR1 MNHNS and CDR2 SASEGT. Trimming took 7 bases from V and 0 from J; bases not matched to a gene: 5. CDR3 sequence: CASTMTGLNTEAFF. DNA of the CDR3: TGTGCCAGCACCATGACAGGGCTGAACACTGAAGCTTTCTTT.

The chain joins TRBV10-3 to TRBJ1-2, with TRBD1 identical over 11 bases. The length of the CDR3 is 16 residues. V was clipped by 6 bases and J by 4 bases; unmatched bases: 10. Germline V lookup: CDR1 ENHRY, CDR2 SYGVKD. CDR3 sequence: CAIRPNGQGASYGYTF. The CDR3 DNA sequence: TGTGCCATCAGACCAAACGGACAGGGGGCCTCCTATGGCTACACCTTC.

V gene TRBV6-5 combines with J gene TRBJ1-5; 8 nucleotides line up with TRBD1. J was trimmed by 5 bases and V by 5 bases; bases with no gene match: 8. Germline V gene sequence: CDR1 MNHEY, CDR2 SVGAGI. This CDR3 spans 15 amino acids. Here the CDR3 reads CASSADRGRDQPQHF. The CDR3 nucleotides are TGTGCCAGCAGTGCCGACAGGGGCCGCGATCAGCCCCAGCATTTT.

The V and J genes are TRBV5-1 and TRBJ1-3; D uncertain. The CDR3 covers 17 residues. V was clipped by 4 bases and J by 8 bases, with 25 bases between them. CDR1 and CDR2 from the germline V gene are SGHRS and YFSETQ. The CDR3 loop reads CASSPAASSVPGDTIYF. The CDR3 coding sequence is TGCGCCAGCAGCCCAGCCGCGTCCTCTGTGCCCGGAGACACCATATATTTT.

Judged by abundance, this clone is medium-sized. The rearrangement links TRBV5-6 to TRBJ1-1; TRBD1 matches at 7 bases. Germline V gives CDR1 SGHDT, CDR2 YYEEEE. The J segment lost 6 bases and the V segment lost 4 bases, leaving 9 bases of the junction unmatched. CDR3 length equals 14 residues. The chain's CDR3 is CASSPTGYQPEAFF. The CDR3 DNA sequence: TGTGCCAGCAGCCCGACAGGGTATCAACCTGAAGCTTTCTTT.

The rearrangement joins TRBV6-1 to TRBJ1-5; D not resolved. Germline CDR1 reads MNHNS; CDR2 reads SASEGT. The germline V and J ends were trimmed by 7 bases and 1 base, with 14 bases remaining between them. CDR3 length: 15 residues. CDR3 nucleotides: TGTGCCAGCACTGGTATGTTCGGGAGCAATCAGCCCCAGCATTTT. Translating it yields CASTGMFGSNQPQHF.

This chain joins TRBV5-1 and TRBJ2-1; 8 bases map to TRBD2. Germline CDR1 and CDR2: SGHRS and YFSETQ. Trimming took 4 bases from V and 7 from J; bases not matched to a gene: 10. This CDR3 region has 15 residues. CDR3 bases: TGCGCCAGCAGCCGTAGCGGGACCACGGGTAATGAGCAGTTCTTC. The encoded protein is CASSRSGTTGNEQFF.

The chain recombines TRBV7-9 with TRBJ1-2, with D perhaps matching TRBD1 (5 bases). V was shortened by 1 base and J by 6 bases, with 6 bases between the two germline ends. CDR1 and CDR2 from the germline V gene are SEHNR and FQNEAQ (reference sequence). The CDR3 contains 12 residues. Here the CDR3 DNA reads TGTGCCAGCAGCTTAGGGGGGGATGGCTACACCTTC. Encoded protein: CASSLGGDGYTF.